The clone carrying this T cell receptor (beta chain) was seen a few times. The same CDR3 arises from other DNA sequences in this sample as well. The data belong to a study of blood T cell repertoires in COVID-19. J lost 3 bases, V lost 1 base, and 3 bases had no gene match. The CDR3 sequence is 14 residues long. The germline gives CDR1 SEHNR, CDR2 FQNEAQ (reference sequence). This table comes from immunoSEQ multiplex PCR, and its TCRdb copy is limited to in-frame clones, with some not included. The sample yields hundreds of thousands of clones, roughly four fifths seen once. This TCR was sampled from an elderly man with acute or convalescent COVID-19. The chain couples TRBV7-9 to TRBJ2-7; 7 positions match TRBD1. Sequenced input: peripheral blood. The CDR3 sequence is CASSLGQGVYEQYF. The CDR3 nucleotides read TGTGCCAGCAGCTTAGGTCAGGGGGTCTACGAGCAGTACTTC.